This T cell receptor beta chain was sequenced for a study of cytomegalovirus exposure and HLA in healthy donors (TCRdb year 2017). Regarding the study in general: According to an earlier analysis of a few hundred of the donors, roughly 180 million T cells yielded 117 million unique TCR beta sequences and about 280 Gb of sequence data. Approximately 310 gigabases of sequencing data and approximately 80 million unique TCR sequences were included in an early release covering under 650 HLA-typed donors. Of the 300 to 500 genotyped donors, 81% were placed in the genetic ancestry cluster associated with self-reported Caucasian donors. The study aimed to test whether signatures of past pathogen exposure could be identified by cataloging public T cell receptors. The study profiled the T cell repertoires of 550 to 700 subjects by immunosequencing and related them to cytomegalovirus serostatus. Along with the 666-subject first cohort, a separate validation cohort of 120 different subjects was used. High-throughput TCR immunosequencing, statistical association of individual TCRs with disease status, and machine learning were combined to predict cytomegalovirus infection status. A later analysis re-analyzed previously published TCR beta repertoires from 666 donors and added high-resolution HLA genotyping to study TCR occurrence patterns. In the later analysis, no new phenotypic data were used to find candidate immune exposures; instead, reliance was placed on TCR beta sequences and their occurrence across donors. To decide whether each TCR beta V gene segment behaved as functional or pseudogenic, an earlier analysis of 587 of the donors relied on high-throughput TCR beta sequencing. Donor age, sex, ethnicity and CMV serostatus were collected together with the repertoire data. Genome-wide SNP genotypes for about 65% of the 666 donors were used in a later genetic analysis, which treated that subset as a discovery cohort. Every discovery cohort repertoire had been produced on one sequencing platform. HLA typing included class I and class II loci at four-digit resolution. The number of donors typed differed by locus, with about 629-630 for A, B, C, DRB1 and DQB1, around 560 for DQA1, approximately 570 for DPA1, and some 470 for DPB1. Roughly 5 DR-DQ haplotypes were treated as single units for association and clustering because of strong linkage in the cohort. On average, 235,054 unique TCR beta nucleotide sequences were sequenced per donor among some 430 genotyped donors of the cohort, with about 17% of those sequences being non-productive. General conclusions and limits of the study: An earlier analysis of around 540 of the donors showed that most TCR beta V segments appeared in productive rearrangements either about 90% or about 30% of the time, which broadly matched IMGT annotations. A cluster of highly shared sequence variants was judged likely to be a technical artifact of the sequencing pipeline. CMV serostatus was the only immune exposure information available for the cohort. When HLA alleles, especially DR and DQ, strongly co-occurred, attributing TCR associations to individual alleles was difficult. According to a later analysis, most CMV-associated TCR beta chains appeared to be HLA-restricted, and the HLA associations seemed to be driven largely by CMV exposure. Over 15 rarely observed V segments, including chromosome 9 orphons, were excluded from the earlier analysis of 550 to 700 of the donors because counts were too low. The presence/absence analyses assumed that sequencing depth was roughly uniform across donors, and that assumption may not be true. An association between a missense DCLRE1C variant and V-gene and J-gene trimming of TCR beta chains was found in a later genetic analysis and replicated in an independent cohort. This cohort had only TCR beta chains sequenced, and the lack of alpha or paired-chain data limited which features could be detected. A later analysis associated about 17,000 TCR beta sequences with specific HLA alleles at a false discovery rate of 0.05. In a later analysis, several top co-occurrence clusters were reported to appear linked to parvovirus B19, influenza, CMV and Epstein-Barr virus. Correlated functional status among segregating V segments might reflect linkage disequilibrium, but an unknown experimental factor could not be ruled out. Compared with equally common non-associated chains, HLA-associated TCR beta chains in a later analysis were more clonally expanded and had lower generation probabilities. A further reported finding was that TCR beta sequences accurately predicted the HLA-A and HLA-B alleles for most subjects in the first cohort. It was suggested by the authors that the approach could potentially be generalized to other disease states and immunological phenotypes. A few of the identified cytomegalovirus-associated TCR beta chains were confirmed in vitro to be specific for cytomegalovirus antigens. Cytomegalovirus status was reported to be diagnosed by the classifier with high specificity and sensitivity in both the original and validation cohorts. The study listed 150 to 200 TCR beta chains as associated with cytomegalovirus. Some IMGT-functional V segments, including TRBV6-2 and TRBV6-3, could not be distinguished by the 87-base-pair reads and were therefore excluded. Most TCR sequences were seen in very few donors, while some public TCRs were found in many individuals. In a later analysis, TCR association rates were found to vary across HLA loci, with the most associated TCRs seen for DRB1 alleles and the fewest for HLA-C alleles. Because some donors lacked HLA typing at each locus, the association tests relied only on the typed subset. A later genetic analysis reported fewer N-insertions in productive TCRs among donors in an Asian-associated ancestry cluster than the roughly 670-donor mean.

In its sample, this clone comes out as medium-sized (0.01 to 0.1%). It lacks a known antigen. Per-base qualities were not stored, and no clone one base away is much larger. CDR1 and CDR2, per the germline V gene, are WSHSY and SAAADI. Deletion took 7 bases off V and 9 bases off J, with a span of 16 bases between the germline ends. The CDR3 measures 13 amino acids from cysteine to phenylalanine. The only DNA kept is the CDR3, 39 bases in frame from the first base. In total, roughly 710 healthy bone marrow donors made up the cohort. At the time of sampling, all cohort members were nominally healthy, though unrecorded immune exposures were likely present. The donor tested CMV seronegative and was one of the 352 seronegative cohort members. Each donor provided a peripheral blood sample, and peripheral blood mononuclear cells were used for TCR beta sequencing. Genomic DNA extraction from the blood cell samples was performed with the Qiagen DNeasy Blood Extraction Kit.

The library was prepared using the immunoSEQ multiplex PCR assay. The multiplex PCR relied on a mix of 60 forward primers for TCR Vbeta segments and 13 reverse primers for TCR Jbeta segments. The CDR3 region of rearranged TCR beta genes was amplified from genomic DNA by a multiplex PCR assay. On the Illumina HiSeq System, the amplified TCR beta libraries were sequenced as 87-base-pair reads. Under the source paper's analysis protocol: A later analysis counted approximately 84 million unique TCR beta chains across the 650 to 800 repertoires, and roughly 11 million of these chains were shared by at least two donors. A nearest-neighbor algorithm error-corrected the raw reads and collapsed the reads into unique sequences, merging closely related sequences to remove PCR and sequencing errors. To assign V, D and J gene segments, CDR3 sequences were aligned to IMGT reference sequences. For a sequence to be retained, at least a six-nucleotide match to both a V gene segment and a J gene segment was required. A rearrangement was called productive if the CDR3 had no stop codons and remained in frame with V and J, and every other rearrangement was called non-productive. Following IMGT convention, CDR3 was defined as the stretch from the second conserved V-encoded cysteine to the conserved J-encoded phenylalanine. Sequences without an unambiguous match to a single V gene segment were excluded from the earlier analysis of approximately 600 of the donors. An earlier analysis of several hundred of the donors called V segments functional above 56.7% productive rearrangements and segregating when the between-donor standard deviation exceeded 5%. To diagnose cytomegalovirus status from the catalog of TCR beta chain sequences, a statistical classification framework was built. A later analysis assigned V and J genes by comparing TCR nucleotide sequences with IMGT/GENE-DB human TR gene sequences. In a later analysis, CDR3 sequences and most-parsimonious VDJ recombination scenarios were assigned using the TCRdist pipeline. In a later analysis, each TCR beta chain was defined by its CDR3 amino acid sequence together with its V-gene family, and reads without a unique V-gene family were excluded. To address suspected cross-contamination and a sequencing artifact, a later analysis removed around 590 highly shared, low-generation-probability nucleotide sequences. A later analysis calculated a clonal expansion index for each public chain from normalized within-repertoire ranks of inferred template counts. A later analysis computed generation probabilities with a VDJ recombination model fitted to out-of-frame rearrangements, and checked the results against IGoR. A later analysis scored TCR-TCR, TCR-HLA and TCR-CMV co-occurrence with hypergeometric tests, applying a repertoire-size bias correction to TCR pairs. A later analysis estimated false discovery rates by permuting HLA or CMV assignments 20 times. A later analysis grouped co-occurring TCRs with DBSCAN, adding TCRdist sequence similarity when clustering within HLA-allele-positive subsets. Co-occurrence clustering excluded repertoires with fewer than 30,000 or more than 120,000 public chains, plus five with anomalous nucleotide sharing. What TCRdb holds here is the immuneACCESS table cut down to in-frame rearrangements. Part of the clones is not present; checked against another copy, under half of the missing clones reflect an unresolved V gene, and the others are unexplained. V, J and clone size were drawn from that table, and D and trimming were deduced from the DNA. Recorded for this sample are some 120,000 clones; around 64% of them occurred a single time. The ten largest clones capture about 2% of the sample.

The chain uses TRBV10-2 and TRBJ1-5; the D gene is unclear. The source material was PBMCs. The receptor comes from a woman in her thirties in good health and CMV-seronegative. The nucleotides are TGCGCCAGCAAGGAGGGCCTAGCGGGGCCCCAGCATTTT. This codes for CASKEGLAGPQHF.